A single sample gave rise to the 8 T cell receptor beta chains below, sequenced in a study of response to subunit inactivated influenza vaccine (dated by TCRdb to about 2018). The library relied on RT-PCR. The listed sequencing device is Illumina HiSeq 2500. TCRdb redid the processing of the public reads, applying fastp at Q25 and MiXCR, and retained in-frame beta chains. Under each unique CDR3 protein, matching rows form one entry showing the most common genes and DNA. Within this sample are about 500,000 distinct CDR3 sequences, with 6% to 9% of them counted one time only. The ten largest make up around 12% of the sample. The material sequenced was PBMCs from blood, taken around 25 months after vaccination. Receptors were obtained from a man in his fifties or sixties who received an inactivated influenza vaccine. Donor details come from another sample of the same person, matched by shared clones.

V usage is TRBV5-1 and J usage is TRBJ1-4, with D unclear. The V and J ends lost 4 bases and 0 bases respectively, with 10 bases between them. This CDR3 has 15 amino acids. Per the germline V gene, CDR1 is SGHRS and CDR2 is YFSETQ. The CDR3 nucleotides read TGCGCCAGCAGCGAGACGGACCCAACTAATGAAAAACTGTTTTTT. Residues: CASSETDPTNEKLFF.

In this sample, this clonotype turned up a few times. V is TRBV5-5 and J is TRBJ2-3, with 11 bases identical to TRBD1. J lost 1 base, V lost 2 bases, and 3 bases had no gene match. Germline V gives CDR1 SGHKS, CDR2 YYEKEE (reference sequence). The CDR3 is 16 amino acids. In nucleotides, the CDR3 is TGTGCCAGCAGCTTTAGGACAGGGGGCGGCACAGATACGCAGTATTTT. Protein sequence: CASSFRTGGGTDTQYF.

Ten or more counts support this clonotype. The chain combines TRBV7-2 with TRBJ2-2; TRBD1 matches at 9 bases. The germline gives CDR1 SGHTA, CDR2 FQGNSA. The CDR3 is 16 residues long. The trim removed 5 bases at V and 0 bases at J, leaving 4 bases unmatched. The CDR3 bases are TGTGCCAGCAGCACCCGACAGGGGGCGAACACCGGGGAGCTGTTTTTT. Translated, it gives CASSTRQGANTGELFF.

In this sample, this clonotype turned up many times. The genes are TRBV4-3 and TRBJ2-5; D possibly corresponds to TRBD1 (6 bases). The V gene lost 0 bases and the J gene lost 5 bases, with 16 bases spanning the gap. In germline, CDR1 is LGHNA, CDR2 YSLEER. The CDR3 totals 16 residues. The CDR3 loop reads CASSQDWARGEETQYF. CDR3 bases: TGCGCCAGCAGCCAAGATTGGGCCAGGGGCGAGGAGACCCAGTACTTC.

This clonotype has at least ten counts. The rearrangement links TRBV5-1 to TRBJ2-1; 8 nucleotides align to TRBD2. This CDR3 contains 16 residues. Germline values: CDR1 SGHRS, CDR2 YFSETQ. V trimming: 5 bases; J trimming: 8 bases; junction bases outside the gene matches: 15. CDR3 DNA sequence: TGCGCCAGCAGTCGCGGCGGACTAGCTCTGATAGATGAGCAGTTCTTC. It yields the protein CASSRGGLALIDEQFF.

This clonotype was seen only a few times. The chain uses TRBV10-2 and TRBJ2-2; 8 bases are a match to TRBD2. The trim removed 7 bases at V and 3 bases at J, leaving 4 bases unmatched. Germline-derived CDR1 and CDR2 are WSHSY and SAAADI. This CDR3 spans 14 amino acids. The CDR3 DNA reads as TGCGCCAGCACGGGGGGGGCCTACACCGGGGAGCTGTTTTTT. Encoded protein: CASTGGAYTGELFF.

At least ten counts were recorded for this clonotype. This chain joins TRBV6-5 and TRBJ2-3, with 8 bases matching TRBD1. The V and J ends lost 2 bases and 4 bases, in that order; junction bases with no gene match: 5. Germline assignment: CDR1 MNHEY and CDR2 SVGAGI. The CDR3 has 15 residues. Here the CDR3 reads CASSYPGQGADTQYF. CDR3 bases: TGTGCCAGCAGTTACCCCGGACAGGGCGCAGATACGCAGTATTTT.

There are a few counts of this clonotype. The chain is built from TRBV20-1 and TRBJ1-3, with D possibly matching TRBD1 (5 bases). V was trimmed by 1 base and J by 4 bases, leaving 11 bases between them. The V gene's germline CDR1 is DFQATT and CDR2 SNEGSKA (reference sequence). The CDR3 is made up of 14 amino acids. Written as DNA, the CDR3 is TGCAGTGCTAGAGTAAGGGGCTACGGAAACACCATATATTTT. It specifies CSARVRGYGNTIYF.